The next 8 T cell receptor beta chains were all read from a single sample in a study of response to subunit inactivated influenza vaccine. In TCRdb, the RT-PCR reads were re-called with MiXCR into one record per CDR3 protein. The table includes about 240,000 distinct CDR3 sequences, 12% detected once. The sample here was non-naive T cells sorted from PBMCs, taken 14 to 15 days before vaccination. These receptors originate from a man between 50 and 59 years old who received an inactivated influenza vaccine.

The sample holds a few counts of this clonotype. The genes are TRBV27 and TRBJ2-3; 9 nucleotides line up with TRBD1. The V segment lost 8 bases and the J segment 13 bases; nucleotides outside the gene matches: 16. The CDR3 spans 14 residues. From germline, CDR1 is MNHEY and CDR2 SMNVEV (reference sequence). CDR3 DNA: TGTGCCAGCCGTAGTACGGGACAGGGAAGTTCAGAGTATTTT. Amino acids: CASRSTGQGSSEYF.

The chain uses TRBV20-1 and TRBJ2-3, with D possibly TRBD2 on 6 matching bases. V lost 3 bases and J lost 7, with 20 bases in between. This CDR3 has 15 amino acids. Germline V lookup: CDR1 DFQATT, CDR2 SNEGSKA (reference sequence). The chain's CDR3 is CSASAAGPQTNTQYF. The DNA for the CDR3 is TGCAGTGCTAGTGCGGCGGGACCGCAGACTAATACGCAGTATTTT.

The chain employs TRBV12-3 or TRBV12-4 and TRBJ1-1; TRBD1 matches at 9 bases. CDR3 size: 14 residues. V gave up 6 bases and J gave up 7 bases; unmatched junction bases: 9. The CDR3 region has the DNA TGTGCCAGCAGCCAAAACAGGGGGCATGGTGAAGCTTTCTTT. The encoded protein is CASSQNRGHGEAFF.

The chain employs TRBV27 and TRBJ2-1; TRBD2 matches 8 bases. Losses at the gene ends were 0 bases for V and 4 bases for J; bases not matched to a gene: 2. CDR1 is MNHEY and CDR2 is SMNVEV in the germline V gene (reference sequence). This CDR3 has 15 residues. Written as DNA, the CDR3 is TGTGCCAGCAGTTTATCCCTAGCGGGTTACAATGAGCAGTTCTTC. Protein product: CASSLSLAGYNEQFF.

The chain uses TRBV20-1 and TRBJ1-2, with 7 positions matching TRBD1. Germline trimming cut 3 bases from V and 3 bases from J; bases unmatched to any gene: 4. CDR3 size: 13 residues. CDR1 and CDR2 (germline): DFQATT, SNEGSKA (reference sequence). DNA of the CDR3: TGCAGTGCTAGGTCAGGACAGGACTATGGCTACACCTTC. It specifies CSARSGQDYGYTF.

The gene calls are TRBV27 and TRBJ2-1; D is unresolved. CDR3 size: 12 residues. V was cut by 6 bases and J by 4 bases, with 7 bases left in between. From germline, CDR1 is MNHEY and CDR2 SMNVEV (reference sequence). DNA of the CDR3: TGTGCCAGCAGAGAAGGGTACAATGAGCAGTTCTTC. This sequence encodes CASREGYNEQFF.

This clonotype occurred many times. The chain recombines TRBV2 with TRBJ2-7, with unresolved D. This CDR3 has 11 amino acids. The germline V and J ends were trimmed by 7 bases and 3 bases, with 7 bases remaining between them. Per germline, CDR1 SNHLY and CDR2 FYNNEI. The CDR3 loop is CASTGRYEQYF. The DNA for the CDR3 is TGTGCCAGCACAGGTCGCTACGAGCAGTACTTC.

This clonotype showed up many times. The chain is built from TRBV12-3 or TRBV12-4 and TRBJ2-4; the match to TRBD1 covers 10 bases. The CDR3 spans 13 residues. V lost 6 bases to trimming and J lost 7 bases; unmatched junction nucleotides: 3. CDR3 DNA sequence: TGTGCCAGCAGAGGGACAGGGGAGAACATTCAGTACTTC. This encodes CASRGTGENIQYF.